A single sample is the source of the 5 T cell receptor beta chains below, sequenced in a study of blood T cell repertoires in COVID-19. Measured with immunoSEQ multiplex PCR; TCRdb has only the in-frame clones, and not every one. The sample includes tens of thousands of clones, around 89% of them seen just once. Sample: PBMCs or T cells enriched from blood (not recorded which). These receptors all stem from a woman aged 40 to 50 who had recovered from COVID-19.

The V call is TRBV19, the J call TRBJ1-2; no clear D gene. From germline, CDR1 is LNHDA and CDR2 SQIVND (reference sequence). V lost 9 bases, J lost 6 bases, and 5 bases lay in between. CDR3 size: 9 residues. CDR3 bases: TGTGCCAGCGGGGATGGCTACACCTTC. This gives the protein CASGDGYTF.

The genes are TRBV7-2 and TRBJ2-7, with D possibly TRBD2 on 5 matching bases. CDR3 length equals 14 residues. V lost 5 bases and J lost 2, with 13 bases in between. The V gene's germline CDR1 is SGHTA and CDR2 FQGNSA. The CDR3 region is CASSVVPEAYEQYF. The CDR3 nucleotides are TGTGCCAGCAGCGTCGTCCCGGAGGCCTACGAGCAGTACTTC. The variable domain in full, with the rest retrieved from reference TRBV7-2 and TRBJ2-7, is GAGVSQSPSNKVTEKGKDVELRCDPISGHTALYWYRQSLGQGLEFLIYFQGNSAPDKSGLPSDRFSAERTGGSVSTLTIQRTQQEDSAVYLCASSVVPEAYEQYFGPGTRLTVT.

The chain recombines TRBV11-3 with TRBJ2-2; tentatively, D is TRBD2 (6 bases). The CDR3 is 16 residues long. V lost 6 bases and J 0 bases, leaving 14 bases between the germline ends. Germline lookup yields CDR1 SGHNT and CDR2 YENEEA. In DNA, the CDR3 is TGTGCCAGCAGGGAGGGAGGATTTTCGAACACCGGGGAGCTGTTTTTT. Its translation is CASREGGFSNTGELFF. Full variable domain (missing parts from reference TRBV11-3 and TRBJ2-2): EAGVVQSPRYKIIEKKQPVAFWCNPISGHNTLYWYLQNLGQGPELLIRYENEEAVDDSQLPKDRFSAERLKGVDSTLKIQPAELGDSAVYLCASREGGFSNTGELFFGEGSRLTVL.

The CDR3 loop reads CASSPGLAATDTQYF. In DNA form, the CDR3 reads TGTGCCAGCAGCCCAGGACTAGCGGCGACAGATACGCAGTATTTT. The V call is TRBV6-5, the J call TRBJ2-3; 10 bases map to TRBD2. The CDR3 spans 15 residues. Germline loops: CDR1 MNHEY, CDR2 SVGAGI. V was clipped by 6 bases and J by 3 bases; unmatched bases: 6.

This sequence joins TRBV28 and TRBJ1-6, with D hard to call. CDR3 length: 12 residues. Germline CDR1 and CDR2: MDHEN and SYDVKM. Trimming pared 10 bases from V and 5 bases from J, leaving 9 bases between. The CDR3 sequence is CATHTNNSPLHF. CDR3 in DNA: TGTGCCACCCACACGAATAATTCACCCCTCCACTTT. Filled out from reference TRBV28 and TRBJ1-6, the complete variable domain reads DVKVTQSSRYLVKRTGEKVFLECVQDMDHENMFWYRQDPGLGLRLIYFSYDVKMKEKGDIPEGYSVSREKKERFSLILESASTNQTSMYLCATHTNNSPLHFGNGTRLTVT.